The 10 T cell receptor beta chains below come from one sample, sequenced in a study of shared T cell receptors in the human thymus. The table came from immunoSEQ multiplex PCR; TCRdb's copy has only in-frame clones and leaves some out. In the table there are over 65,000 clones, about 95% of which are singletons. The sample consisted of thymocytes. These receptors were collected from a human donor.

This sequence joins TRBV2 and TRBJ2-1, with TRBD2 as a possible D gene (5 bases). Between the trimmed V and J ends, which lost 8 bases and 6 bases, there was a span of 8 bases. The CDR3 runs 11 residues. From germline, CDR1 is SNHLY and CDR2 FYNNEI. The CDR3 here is CASAGLNEQFF. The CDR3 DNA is TGTGCCAGCGCAGGACTCAATGAGCAGTTCTTC.

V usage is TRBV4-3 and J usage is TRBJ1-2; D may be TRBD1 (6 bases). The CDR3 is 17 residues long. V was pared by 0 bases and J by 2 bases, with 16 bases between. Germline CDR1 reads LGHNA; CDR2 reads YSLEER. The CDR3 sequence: CASSQDFRGVPNYGYTF. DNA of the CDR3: TGCGCCAGCAGCCAAGATTTTAGGGGGGTCCCCAACTATGGCTACACCTTC.

CDR3 in amino acids: CASSSRDRINQPQHF. CDR3 DNA sequence: TGTGCCAGTAGTTCCCGAGACAGAATCAATCAGCCCCAGCATTTT. This chain joins TRBV19 and TRBJ1-5; tentative D call: TRBD1 (5 bases). The CDR3 spans 15 residues. From germline, CDR1 is LNHDA and CDR2 SQIVND (reference sequence). V was clipped by 5 bases and J by 3 bases, with 14 bases between them.

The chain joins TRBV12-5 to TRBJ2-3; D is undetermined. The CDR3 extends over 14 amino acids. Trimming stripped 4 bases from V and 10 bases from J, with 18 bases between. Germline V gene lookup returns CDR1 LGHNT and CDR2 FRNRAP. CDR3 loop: CASGSPWGGYAQYF. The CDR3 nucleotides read TGTGCTAGTGGTTCCCCCTGGGGTGGCTACGCGCAGTATTTT.

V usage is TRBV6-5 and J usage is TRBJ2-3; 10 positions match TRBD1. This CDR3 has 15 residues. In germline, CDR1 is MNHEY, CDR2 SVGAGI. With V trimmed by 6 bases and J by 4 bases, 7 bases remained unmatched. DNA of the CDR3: TGTGCCAGCAGCCCAAGGGACAGGGGCTCAGATACGCAGTATTTT. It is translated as CASSPRDRGSDTQYF.

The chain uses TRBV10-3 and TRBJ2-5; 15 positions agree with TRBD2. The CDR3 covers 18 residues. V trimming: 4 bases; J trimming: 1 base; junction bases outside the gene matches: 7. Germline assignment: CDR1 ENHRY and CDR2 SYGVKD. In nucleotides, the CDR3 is TGTGCCATCAGTGGGCTCGGACTAGCGGGGGGGCCCCAAGAGACCCAGTACTTC. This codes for CAISGLGLAGGPQETQYF.

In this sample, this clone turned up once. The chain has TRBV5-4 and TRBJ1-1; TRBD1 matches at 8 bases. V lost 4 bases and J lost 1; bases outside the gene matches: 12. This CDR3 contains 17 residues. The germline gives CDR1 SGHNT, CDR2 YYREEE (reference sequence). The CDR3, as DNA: TGTGCCAGCAGCCATTGGGACAGGAACTACTGGAACACTGAAGCTTTCTTT. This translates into CASSHWDRNYWNTEAFF.

CDR3 bases: TGTGCCAGCAGCTCAAGGGACGGTCGGGCACACACTGAAGCTTTCTTT. Amino acids: CASSSRDGRAHTEAFF. The rearrangement links TRBV7-2 to TRBJ1-1; a weak D match, TRBD1 (5 bases). Germline V gives CDR1 SGHTA, CDR2 FQGNSA. The ends were cut back, 4 bases at V and 3 bases at J, with 18 bases in the middle. The CDR3 covers 16 residues.

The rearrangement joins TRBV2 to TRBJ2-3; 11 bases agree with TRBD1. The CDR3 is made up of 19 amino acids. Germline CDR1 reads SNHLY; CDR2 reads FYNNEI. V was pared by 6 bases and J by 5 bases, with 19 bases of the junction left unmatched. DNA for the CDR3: TGTGCCAGCAGGGATGCTGGACAGGGGGCAAATCACGGGGGAGATACGCAGTATTTT. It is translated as CASRDAGQGANHGGDTQYF.

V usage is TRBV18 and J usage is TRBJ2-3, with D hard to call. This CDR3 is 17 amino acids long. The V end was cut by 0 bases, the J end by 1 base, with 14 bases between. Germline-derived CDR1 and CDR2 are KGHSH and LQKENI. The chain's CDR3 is CASSPPRRADGTDTQYF. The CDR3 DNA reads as TGTGCCAGCTCACCACCCAGACGGGCGGACGGCACAGATACGCAGTATTTT.